This TCR beta chain was found in a study of OX40 agonist ivuxolimab in advanced cancers. Study context: Ivuxolimab, an antibody that agonizes OX40 (CD134), was administered to the patients. Partial responses were seen in three patients, one with hepatocellular carcinoma and two with cutaneous melanoma.

Clones were sequenced by immunoSEQ multiplex PCR, and TCRdb holds only the in-frame ones, with some missing. The repertoire holds 80,000 to 100,000 clones, with about nine tenths as singletons. Patients were excluded for autoimmune disease history or systemic immunosuppression. The sampling schedule covered blood at baseline, cycle 4 day 1, and cycle 7 day 1. Germline CDR1 is SGHRS and CDR2 is YFSETQ. This CDR3 contains 14 residues. V was shortened by 4 bases and J by 5 bases, with 12 bases between the two germline ends. The chain combines TRBV5-1 with TRBJ1-4; no clear D. The source material was CD4+ or CD8+ T cells sorted from blood, sampled in a trial of the OX40 agonist ivuxolimab. The clonotype was recovered from an adult with an advanced solid tumor such as melanoma, head and neck, liver or kidney cancer. The CDR3 here is CASSLDRANEKLFF. The CDR3 DNA reads TGCGCCAGCAGCCTGGACCGTGCGAATGAAAAACTGTTTTTT.